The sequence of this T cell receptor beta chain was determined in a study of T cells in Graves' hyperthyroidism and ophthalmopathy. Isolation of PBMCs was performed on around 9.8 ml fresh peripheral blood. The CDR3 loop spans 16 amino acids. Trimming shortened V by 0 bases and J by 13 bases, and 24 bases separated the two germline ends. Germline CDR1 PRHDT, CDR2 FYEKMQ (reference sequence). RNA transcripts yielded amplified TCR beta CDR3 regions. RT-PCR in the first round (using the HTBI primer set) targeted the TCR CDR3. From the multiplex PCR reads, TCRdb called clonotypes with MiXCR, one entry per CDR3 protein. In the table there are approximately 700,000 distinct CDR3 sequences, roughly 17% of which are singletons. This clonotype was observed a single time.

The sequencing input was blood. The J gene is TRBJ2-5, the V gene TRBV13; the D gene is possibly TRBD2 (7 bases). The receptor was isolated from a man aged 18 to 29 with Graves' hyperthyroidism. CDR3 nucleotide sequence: TGTGCCAGCAGCTTAGGCCTGGGGGCTAGCGGCCCCGGACGGTACTTC. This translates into CASSLGLGASGPGRYF.